The 21 T cell receptor beta chains below come from one sample, sequenced in a study of Ad26.COV2.S vaccination and SARS-CoV-2 variants. Treatment: around 19 received Ad26.COV2.S at low or high dose, single or two shots; five or six received placebo; per-sample allocation not given. On day 63 after the first injection, vaccine and placebo recipients gave samples. This table comes from immunoSEQ multiplex PCR, and its TCRdb copy is limited to in-frame clones, with some not included. The table records 430,000 or so clones, 90% of them present only once. This specimen was peripheral blood, taken in a trial of Ad26.COV2.S vaccine versus placebo. The receptors come from a person aged 18 to 65 who received the Ad26.COV2.S COVID-19 vaccine or a placebo.

In DNA, the CDR3 is TGTGCCAGCAGCGTAGGGACATCCCATCCAGGGTATTTT. It encodes CASSVGTSHPGYF. The chain links TRBV9 to TRBJ2-3; D is perhaps TRBD1 (5 bases). The germline gives CDR1 SGDLS, CDR2 YYNGEE. There are 13 residues in the CDR3. V was clipped by 0 bases and J by 14 bases, with 16 bases between them.

The chain carries TRBV4-2 and TRBJ2-1, with 11 bases aligning to TRBD2. The CDR3 runs 16 residues. Germline CDR1 reads LGHNA; CDR2 reads YNFKEQ. V lost 0 bases and J lost 10; bases outside the gene matches: 8. CDR3 sequence (DNA): TGTGCCAGCAGCCAAGATAATAGGCTAGCGGGAGGAGAGCAGTTCTTC. Its translation: CASSQDNRLAGGEQFF.

The chain has TRBV27 and TRBJ2-7; no reliable D call. This CDR3 has 14 amino acids. The germline V gene has CDR1 MNHEY and CDR2 SMNVEV (reference sequence). Trimming took 5 bases from V and 5 from J, leaving 16 bases between them. The CDR3 sequence: CASSPTLTGHEQYF. In DNA, the CDR3 is TGTGCCAGCAGTCCGACCCTAACCGGCCACGAGCAGTACTTC.

This rearrangement joins TRBV7-8 to TRBJ1-2; D may be TRBD1 (6 bases). This CDR3 is 17 amino acids long. V lost 5 bases and J 0 bases, leaving 19 bases between the germline ends. Germline CDR1 reads SGHVS; CDR2 reads FQNEAQ. This CDR3 reads CASSQMGGWTSNYGYTF. CDR3 DNA: TGTGCCAGCAGCCAAATGGGGGGCTGGACGTCTAACTATGGCTACACCTTC. The full variable domain, completed using reference TRBV7-8 and TRBJ1-2, is GAGVSQSPRYKVAKRGQDVALRCDPISGHVSLFWYQQALGQGPEFLTYFQNEAQLDKSGLPSDRFFAERPEGSVSTLKIQRTQQEDSAVYLCASSQMGGWTSNYGYTFGSGTRLTVV.

This sequence joins TRBV7-9 and TRBJ1-5; D gene uncertain. The CDR3 extends over 14 amino acids. The germline gives CDR1 SEHNR, CDR2 FQNEAQ (reference sequence). Trimming removed 3 bases from V and 3 bases from J, with 9 bases in between. CDR3 nucleotide sequence: TGTGCCAGCAGCTTCGGGGAAGTCAATCAGCCCCAGCATTTT. This encodes CASSFGEVNQPQHF.

This chain joins TRBV15 and TRBJ2-1; D gene unclear. Germline V CDR1 and CDR2: LNHNV, YYDKDF (reference sequence). Trimming stripped 3 bases from V and 0 bases from J, with 6 bases between. The CDR3 covers 14 residues. As DNA, the CDR3 is TGTGCCACCAGCAGTCCCATCTCCTACAATGAGCAGTTCTTC. Encoded protein: CATSSPISYNEQFF. Filled out from reference TRBV15 and TRBJ2-1, the complete variable domain reads DAMVIQNPRYQVTQFGKPVTLSCSQTLNHNVMYWYQQKSSQAPKLLFHYYDKDFNNEADTPDNFQSRRPNTSFCFLDIRSPGLGDTAMYLCATSSPISYNEQFFGPGTRLTVL.

Regarding this clone: One junction end does not reproduce the germline sequence, and a read error may be involved. The genes are TRBV15 and TRBJ2-7; 8 bases map to TRBD1. Germline V gives CDR1 LNHNV, CDR2 YYDKDF (reference sequence). The CDR3 contains 18 residues. Here the CDR3 reads CATSRDSRTGWGTYEQYF. CDR3 nucleotide sequence: TGTGCCACCAGCCGAGACTCCCGGACAGGGTGGGGTACCTACGAGCAGTACTTC.

The V call is TRBV7-8, the J call TRBJ2-1; D is perhaps TRBD1 or TRBD2 (5 bases each). Germline-derived CDR1 and CDR2 are SGHVS and FQNEAQ. The CDR3 runs to 12 residues. Trimming took 11 bases from V and 8 from J, leaving 16 bases between them. The chain's CDR3 is CAGVDQGHEQFF. The DNA for the CDR3 is TGTGCCGGGGTAGATCAGGGACATGAGCAGTTCTTC.

The chain uses TRBV7-2 and TRBJ2-1, with 12 nucleotides matching TRBD1. J gave up 3 bases and V 5 bases, and 5 bases lay outside the gene matches. This CDR3 contains 16 residues. Germline V CDR1 and CDR2: SGHTA, FQGNSA. The CDR3 loop reads CASSQGQGAGYNEQFF. In nucleotides, the CDR3 is TGTGCCAGCAGCCAGGGACAGGGGGCCGGCTACAATGAGCAGTTCTTC.

V and J are TRBV5-4 and TRBJ1-2, with D uncertain. The CDR3 length is 13 residues. CDR1 is SGHNT, CDR2 YYREEE, per germline (reference sequence). The V end was cut by 2 bases, the J end by 7 bases, with 12 bases between. CDR3: CASSFWLLSGYTF. CDR3 nucleotide sequence: TGTGCCAGCAGCTTCTGGCTCCTCTCTGGCTACACCTTC. The entire variable domain, with the rest obtained from reference TRBV5-4 and TRBJ1-2, is as follows: ETGVTQSPTHLIKTRGQQVTLRCSSQSGHNTVSWYQQALGQGPQFIFQYYREEENGRGNFPPRFSGLQFPNYSSELNVNALELDDSALYLCASSFWLLSGYTFGSGTRLTVV.

This rearrangement joins TRBV18 to TRBJ1-1; 12 positions match TRBD1. CDR1 KGHSH and CDR2 LQKENI come from the germline V gene. The CDR3 is 16 residues long. V shed 2 bases and J 4 bases; nucleotides not matched to a gene: 5. In nucleotides, the CDR3 is TGTGCCAGCTCACCAACGGGACAGGGGGCGGTCACTGAAGCTTTCTTT. Encoded protein: CASSPTGQGAVTEAFF. The full variable domain, with the rest looked up from reference TRBV18 and TRBJ1-1, is NAGVMQNPRHLVRRRGQEARLRCSPMKGHSHVYWYRQLPEEGLKFMVYLQKENIIDESGMPKERFSAEFPKEGPSILRIQQVVRGDSAAYFCASSPTGQGAVTEAFFGQGTRLTVV.

The V gene is TRBV11-3, the J gene TRBJ2-1, with 7 bases aligning to TRBD2. Germline CDR1 SGHNT, CDR2 YENEEA. This CDR3 has 14 residues. V lost 4 bases to trimming and J lost 5 bases; unmatched junction nucleotides: 5. In DNA form, the CDR3 reads TGTGCCAGCAGCTCGCGGACTAGTAACAATGAGCAGTTCTTC. This codes for CASSSRTSNNEQFF.

CDR3 loop: CASSHRSLQGETQYF. The CDR3 DNA is TGTGCCAGCAGCCATCGTTCCCTCCAGGGGGAGACCCAGTACTTC. The chain joins TRBV14 to TRBJ2-5, with D perhaps TRBD1 (6 bases). The CDR3 consists of 15 residues. Trimming removed 3 bases from V and 5 bases from J, with 16 bases in between. Germline-derived CDR1 and CDR2 are SGHDN and FVKESK.

The chain links TRBV3-1 (or the pseudogene TRBV3-2) to TRBJ1-1; D may be TRBD1 (6 bases). The CDR3 length is 14 residues. Per germline, CDR1 LGHDT and CDR2 YNNKEL (reference sequence). Trimming took 2 bases from V and 5 from J, leaving 12 bases between them. The CDR3 sequence is CASSQQGRGTEAFF. The CDR3 coding sequence is TGTGCCAGCAGCCAACAGGGGAGGGGGACTGAAGCTTTCTTT.

The gene calls are TRBV29-1 and TRBJ1-2; TRBD1 might be the D (6 bases). The CDR3 extends over 13 amino acids. Germline lookup yields CDR1 SQVTM and CDR2 ANQGSEA. V was shortened by 6 bases and J by 6 bases, with 17 bases between the two germline ends. The CDR3 nucleotides are TGCAGCGTCCCGACTCAGGGGATTGATGGCTACACCTTC. It is translated as CSVPTQGIDGYTF.

This chain links TRBV5-4 with TRBJ2-7; TRBD1 aligns across 7 bases. This CDR3 has 14 amino acids. Germline trimming cut 4 bases from V and 3 bases from J; bases unmatched to any gene: 7. Germline V gene sequence: CDR1 SGHNT, CDR2 YYREEE (reference sequence). In DNA form, the CDR3 reads TGTGCCAGCAGCGGACAGACAGGGTTCTACGAGCAGTACTTC. Its protein is CASSGQTGFYEQYF.

The chain links TRBV7-2 to TRBJ2-1; no definite D call. The CDR3 extends over 13 amino acids. V lost 5 bases to trimming and J lost 8 bases, with 13 bases between them. Germline CDR1 reads SGHTA; CDR2 reads FQGNSA. The CDR3: CASSPPFGHEQFF. CDR3 bases: TGTGCCAGCAGCCCCCCCTTCGGACATGAGCAGTTCTTC.

About this clone: Different DNA sequences within this sample yield the same CDR3. The genes are TRBV5-1 and TRBJ2-1; D gene unclear. Germline-derived CDR1 and CDR2 are SGHRS and YFSETQ. V lost 0 bases to trimming and J lost 4 bases, with 5 bases between them. The CDR3 totals 13 residues. The CDR3 protein is CASSLGQYNEQFF. Written as DNA, the CDR3 is TGCGCCAGCAGCTTGGGCCAGTACAATGAGCAGTTCTTC.

This chain connects TRBV7-8 to TRBJ2-7; D remains ambiguous. Germline V gene sequence: CDR1 SGHVS, CDR2 FQNEAQ. The CDR3 covers 13 residues. V shed 2 bases and J shed 3 bases, with 8 bases lying between them. CDR3 nucleotides: TGTGCCAGCAGCTTATGGGTGGGCTACGAGCAGTACTTC. Translating gives CASSLWVGYEQYF.

V is TRBV7-9 and J is TRBJ2-1; no reliable D call. CDR1 SEHNR and CDR2 FQNEAQ come from the germline V gene (reference sequence). The V end was cut by 2 bases, the J end by 4 bases, with 9 bases between. This CDR3 has 14 residues. This CDR3 reads CASSLTSLYNEQFF. CDR3 bases: TGTGCCAGCAGCTTAACAAGTCTTTACAATGAGCAGTTCTTC.

This clone appeared a few times. The rearrangement uses TRBV19 and TRBJ1-1; TRBD1 agrees at 8 bases. CDR1 and CDR2 (germline): LNHDA, SQIVND (reference sequence). V shed 4 bases and J 6 bases; nucleotides not matched to a gene: 7. The CDR3 extends over 14 amino acids. CDR3 in amino acids: CASSNRPTGAEAFF. Here the CDR3 DNA reads TGTGCCAGTAGTAACCGACCGACAGGGGCTGAAGCTTTCTTT.